These 2 T cell receptor beta chains share one sample of origin, sequenced in a study of blood T cell repertoires in COVID-19. Only in-frame clones appear in the TCRdb table, and some are missing; sequencing was by immunoSEQ multiplex PCR. The sample holds 100,000 to 150,000 clones, over 75% seen once. What was sequenced was peripheral blood. The receptors shown here come from a man under 40 with COVID-19, enrolled during active disease.

This clone was recorded once. This rearrangement joins TRBV9 to TRBJ2-7; 9 nucleotides agree with TRBD1. V lost 2 bases to trimming and J lost 5 bases; unmatched junction nucleotides: 8. The CDR3 sequence is 15 residues long. The germline V gene has CDR1 SGDLS and CDR2 YYNGEE. The CDR3: CASSVWGTGSDEQYF. The DNA for the CDR3 is TGTGCCAGCAGCGTGTGGGGGACAGGGTCGGACGAGCAGTACTTC.

The rearrangement links TRBV6-4 to TRBJ2-2; 11 bases agree with TRBD2. The CDR3 covers 15 residues. CDR1 and CDR2 from the germline V gene are MRHNA and SNTAGT. V lost 3 bases to trimming and J lost 3 bases; unmatched junction nucleotides: 0. DNA for the CDR3: TGTGCCAGCAGTGAACTAGCGGGGGACACCGGGGAGCTGTTTTTT. It codes for CASSELAGDTGELFF.